Below are 3 T cell receptor beta chains sequenced from a single sample in a study of radiotherapy plus CTLA-4 blockade in lung cancer. Data came from immunoSEQ multiplex PCR; TCRdb stores just in-frame clones and leaves some out. The data contain over 100,000 clones, more than 65% of them singletons. Sequences were derived from peripheral blood, sampled from a patient treated with radiotherapy plus ipilimumab. These TCRs come from a human donor with non-small cell lung cancer that progressed on radiotherapy plus ipilimumab. Some clones in this sample may be carry-over from other donors' samples.

The V and J genes are TRBV5-5 and TRBJ2-7; 10 bases agree with TRBD1. The trim removed 4 bases at V and 6 bases at J, leaving 10 bases unmatched. The germline V gene encodes CDR1 SGHKS and CDR2 YYEKEE (reference sequence). The CDR3 is made up of 15 amino acids. The chain's CDR3 is CASSPRGQGVVEQYF. The CDR3 DNA is TGTGCCAGCAGCCCTCGTGGACAGGGGGTGGTCGAGCAGTACTTC.

CDR3 sequence (DNA): TGCGCCAGCAGCCAAGGCTCCCCCGGGACAGGGGTGGGCTACACCTTC. It specifies CASSQGSPGTGVGYTF. This chain joins TRBV4-3 and TRBJ1-2, with TRBD1 identical over 10 bases. Germline CDR1 is LGHNA and CDR2 is YSLEER. With V trimmed by 1 base and J by 8 bases, 10 bases remained unmatched. The CDR3 has 16 residues.

In this sample, this clone turned up a few times. V and J are TRBV5-1 and TRBJ2-2; 9 bases are shared with TRBD1. This CDR3 spans 16 amino acids. The V gene's germline CDR1 is SGHRS and CDR2 YFSETQ. The V and J ends lost 0 bases and 6 bases, in that order; junction bases with no gene match: 6. This CDR3 reads CASSLVGQGTAGELFF. The CDR3, as DNA: TGCGCCAGCAGCTTGGTGGGACAGGGAACCGCCGGGGAGCTGTTTTTT. Variable domain in full (rest from reference TRBV5-1 and TRBJ2-2): KAGVTQTPRYLIKTRGQQVTLSCSPISGHRSVSWYQQTPGQGLQFLFEYFSETQRNKGNFPGRFSGRQFSNSRSEMNVSTLELGDSALYLCASSLVGQGTAGELFFGEGSRLTVL.